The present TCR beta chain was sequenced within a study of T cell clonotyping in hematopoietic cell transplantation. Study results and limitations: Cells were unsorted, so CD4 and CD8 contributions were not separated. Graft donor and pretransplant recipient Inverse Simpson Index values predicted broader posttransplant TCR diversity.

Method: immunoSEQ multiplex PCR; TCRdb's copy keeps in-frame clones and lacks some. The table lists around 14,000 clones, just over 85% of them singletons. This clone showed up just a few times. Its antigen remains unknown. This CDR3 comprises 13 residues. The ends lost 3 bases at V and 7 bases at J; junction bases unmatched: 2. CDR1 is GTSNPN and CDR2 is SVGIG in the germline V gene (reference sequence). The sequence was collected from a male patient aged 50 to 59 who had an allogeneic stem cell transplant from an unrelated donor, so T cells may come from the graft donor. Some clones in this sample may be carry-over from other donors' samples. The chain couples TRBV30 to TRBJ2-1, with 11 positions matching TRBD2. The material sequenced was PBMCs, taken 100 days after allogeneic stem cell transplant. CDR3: CAWRTSGKNEQFF. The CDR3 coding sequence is TGTGCCTGGAGGACTAGCGGGAAGAATGAGCAGTTCTTC.